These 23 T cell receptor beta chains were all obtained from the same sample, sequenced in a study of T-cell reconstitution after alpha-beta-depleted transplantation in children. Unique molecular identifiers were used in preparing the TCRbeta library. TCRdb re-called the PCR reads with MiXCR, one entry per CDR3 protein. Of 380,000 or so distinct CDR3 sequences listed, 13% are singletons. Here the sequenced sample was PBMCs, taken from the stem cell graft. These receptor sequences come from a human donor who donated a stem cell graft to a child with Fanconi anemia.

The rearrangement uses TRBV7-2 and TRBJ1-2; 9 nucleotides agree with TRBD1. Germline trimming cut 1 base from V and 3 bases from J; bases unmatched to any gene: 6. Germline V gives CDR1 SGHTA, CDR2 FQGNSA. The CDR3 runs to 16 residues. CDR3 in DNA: TGTGCCAGCAGCTTAGTGGGAACAGGGGGCGACTATGGCTACACCTTC. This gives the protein CASSLVGTGGDYGYTF. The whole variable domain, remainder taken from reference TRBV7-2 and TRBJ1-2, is GAGVSQSPSNKVTEKGKDVELRCDPISGHTALYWYRQSLGQGLEFLIYFQGNSAPDKSGLPSDRFSAERTGGSVSTLTIQRTQQEDSAVYLCASSLVGTGGDYGYTFGSGTRLTVV.

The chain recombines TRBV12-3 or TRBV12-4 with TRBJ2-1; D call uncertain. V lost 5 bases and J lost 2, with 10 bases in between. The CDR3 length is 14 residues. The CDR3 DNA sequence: TGTGCCAGCAGTCGACTGGGAACCTACAATGAGCAGTTCTTC. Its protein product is CASSRLGTYNEQFF.

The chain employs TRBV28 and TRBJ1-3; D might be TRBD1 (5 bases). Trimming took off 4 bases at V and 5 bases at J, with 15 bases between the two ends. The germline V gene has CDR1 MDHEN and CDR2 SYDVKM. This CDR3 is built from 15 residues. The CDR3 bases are TGTGCCAGCAGTTCCTTGAAAGGGGCCCGAAACACCATATATTTT. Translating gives CASSSLKGARNTIYF.

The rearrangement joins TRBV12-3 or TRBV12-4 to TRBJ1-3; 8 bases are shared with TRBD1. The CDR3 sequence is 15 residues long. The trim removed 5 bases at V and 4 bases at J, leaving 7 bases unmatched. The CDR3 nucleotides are TGTGCCAGCAGTCCCCAGGGGGCGAGAGGAAACACCATATATTTT. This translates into CASSPQGARGNTIYF.

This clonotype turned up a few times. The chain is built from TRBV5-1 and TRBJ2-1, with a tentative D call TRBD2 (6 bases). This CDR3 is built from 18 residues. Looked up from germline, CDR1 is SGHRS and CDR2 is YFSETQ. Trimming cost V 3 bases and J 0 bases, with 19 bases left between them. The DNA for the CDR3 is TGCGCCAGCAGCTCGGGGCGCGGGGCCTTAAGCTCCTACAATGAGCAGTTCTTC. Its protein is CASSSGRGALSSYNEQFF.

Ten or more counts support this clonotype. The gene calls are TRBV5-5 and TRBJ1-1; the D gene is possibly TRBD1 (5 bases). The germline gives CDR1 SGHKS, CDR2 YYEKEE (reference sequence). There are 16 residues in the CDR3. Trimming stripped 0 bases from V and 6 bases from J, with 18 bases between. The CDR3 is CASSLVYGTVGAEAFF. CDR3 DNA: TGTGCCAGCAGCTTGGTTTACGGGACCGTGGGCGCTGAAGCTTTCTTT.

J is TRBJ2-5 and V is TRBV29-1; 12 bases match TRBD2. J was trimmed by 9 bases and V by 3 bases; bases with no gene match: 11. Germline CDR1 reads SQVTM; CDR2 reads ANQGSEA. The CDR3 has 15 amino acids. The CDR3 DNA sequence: TGCAGCGTTGACATGACTAGCGGGGGTAAGGGGGCCCAGTACTTC. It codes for CSVDMTSGGKGAQYF.

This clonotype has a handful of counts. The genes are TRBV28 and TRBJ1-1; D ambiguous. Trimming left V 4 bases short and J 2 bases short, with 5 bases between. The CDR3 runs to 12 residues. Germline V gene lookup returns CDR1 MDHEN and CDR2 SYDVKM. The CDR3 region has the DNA TGTGCCAGCAGTTCCATCAACACTGAAGCTTTCTTT. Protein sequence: CASSSINTEAFF.

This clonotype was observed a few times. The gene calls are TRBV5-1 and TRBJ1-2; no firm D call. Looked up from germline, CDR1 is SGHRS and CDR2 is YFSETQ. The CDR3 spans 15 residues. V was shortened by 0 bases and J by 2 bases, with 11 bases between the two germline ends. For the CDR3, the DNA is TGCGCCAGCAGCTTGGCCCCGGGAGAGAACTATGGCTACACCTTC. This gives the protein CASSLAPGENYGYTF.

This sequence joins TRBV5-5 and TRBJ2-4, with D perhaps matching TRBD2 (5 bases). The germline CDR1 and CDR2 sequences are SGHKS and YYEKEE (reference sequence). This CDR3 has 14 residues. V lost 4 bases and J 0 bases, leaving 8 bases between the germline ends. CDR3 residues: CASSPTTAKNIQYF. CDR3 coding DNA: TGTGCCAGCAGCCCGACTACAGCCAAAAACATTCAGTACTTC.

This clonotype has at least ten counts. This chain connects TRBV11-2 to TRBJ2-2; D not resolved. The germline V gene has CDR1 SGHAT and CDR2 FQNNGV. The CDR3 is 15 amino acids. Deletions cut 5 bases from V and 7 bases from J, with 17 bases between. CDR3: CASSNRRRGGGELFF. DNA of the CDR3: TGTGCCAGCAGCAACCGTCGGCGAGGCGGCGGGGAGCTGTTTTTT.

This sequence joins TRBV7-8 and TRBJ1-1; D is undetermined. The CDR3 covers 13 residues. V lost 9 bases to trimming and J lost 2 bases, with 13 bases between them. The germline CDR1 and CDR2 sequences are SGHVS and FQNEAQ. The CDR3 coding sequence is TGTGCCAGTAGGGTAGACCGTAACACTGAAGCTTTCTTT. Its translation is CASRVDRNTEAFF.

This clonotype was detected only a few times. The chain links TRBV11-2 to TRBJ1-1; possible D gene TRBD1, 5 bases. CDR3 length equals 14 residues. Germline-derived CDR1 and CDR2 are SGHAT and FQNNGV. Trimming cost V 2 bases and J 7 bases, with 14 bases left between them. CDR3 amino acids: CASSLTAGPGEAFF. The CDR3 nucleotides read TGTGCCAGCAGCTTAACCGCGGGGCCCGGTGAAGCTTTCTTT.

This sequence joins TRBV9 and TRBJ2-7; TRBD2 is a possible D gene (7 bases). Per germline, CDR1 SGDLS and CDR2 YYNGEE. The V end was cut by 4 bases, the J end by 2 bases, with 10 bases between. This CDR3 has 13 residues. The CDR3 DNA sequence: TGTGCCAGCAGCCCGCGGGGGCCCTACGAGCAGTACTTC. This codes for CASSPRGPYEQYF.

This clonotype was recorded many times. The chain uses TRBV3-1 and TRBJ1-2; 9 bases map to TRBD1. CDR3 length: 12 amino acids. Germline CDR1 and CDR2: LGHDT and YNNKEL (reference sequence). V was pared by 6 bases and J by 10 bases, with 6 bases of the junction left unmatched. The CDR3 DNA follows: TGTGCCAGCAGAGGACAGGGGTGGGCCTACACCTTC. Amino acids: CASRGQGWAYTF.

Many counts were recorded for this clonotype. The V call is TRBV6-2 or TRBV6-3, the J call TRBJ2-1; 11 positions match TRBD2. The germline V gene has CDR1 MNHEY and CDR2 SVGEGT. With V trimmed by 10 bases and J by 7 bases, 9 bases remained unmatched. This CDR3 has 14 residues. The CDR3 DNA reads TGTGCCACCCAGGTAGCGGGGGGGCTGAATGAGCAGTTCTTC. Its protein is CATQVAGGLNEQFF.

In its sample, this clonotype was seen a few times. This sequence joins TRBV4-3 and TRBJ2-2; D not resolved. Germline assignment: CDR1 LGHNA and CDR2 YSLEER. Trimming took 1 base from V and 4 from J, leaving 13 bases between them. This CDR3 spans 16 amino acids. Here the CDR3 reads CASSQGLGKGTGELFF. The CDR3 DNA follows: TGCGCCAGCAGCCAAGGTCTCGGCAAGGGCACCGGGGAGCTGTTTTTT.

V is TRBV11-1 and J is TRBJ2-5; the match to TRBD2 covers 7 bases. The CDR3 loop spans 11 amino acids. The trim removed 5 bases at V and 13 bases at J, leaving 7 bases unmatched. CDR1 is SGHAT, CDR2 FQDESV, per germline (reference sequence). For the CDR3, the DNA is TGTGCCAGCAGCATCCGGGACTATCGGTACTTC. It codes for CASSIRDYRYF.

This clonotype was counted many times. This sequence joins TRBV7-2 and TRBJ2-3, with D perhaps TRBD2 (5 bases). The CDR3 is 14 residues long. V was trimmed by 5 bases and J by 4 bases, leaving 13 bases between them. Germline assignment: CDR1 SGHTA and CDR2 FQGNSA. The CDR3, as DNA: TGTGCCAGCAGCCCGGACTCTATAGCAGATACGCAGTATTTT. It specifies CASSPDSIADTQYF.

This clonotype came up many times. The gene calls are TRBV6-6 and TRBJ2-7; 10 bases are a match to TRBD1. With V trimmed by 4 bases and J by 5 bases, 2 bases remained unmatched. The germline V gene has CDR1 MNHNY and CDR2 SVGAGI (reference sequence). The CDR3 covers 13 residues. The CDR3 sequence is CASSWDRGHEQYF. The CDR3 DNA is TGTGCCAGCAGTTGGGACAGGGGCCACGAGCAGTACTTC.

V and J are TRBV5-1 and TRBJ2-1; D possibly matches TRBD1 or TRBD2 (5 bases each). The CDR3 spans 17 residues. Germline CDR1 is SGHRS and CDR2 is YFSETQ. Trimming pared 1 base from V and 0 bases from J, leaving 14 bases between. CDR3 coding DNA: TGCGCCAGCAGCTTGCGCGTGGGACCAAGCTCCTACAATGAGCAGTTCTTC. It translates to CASSLRVGPSSYNEQFF.

The CDR3 sequence is CASSLAGSINTEAFF. The CDR3, as DNA: TGTGCCAGCAGCTTAGCGGGGTCAATAAACACTGAAGCTTTCTTT. This rearrangement joins TRBV7-2 to TRBJ1-1; D call uncertain. CDR1 SGHTA and CDR2 FQGNSA come from the germline V gene. This CDR3 has 15 residues. Trimming cost V 0 bases and J 2 bases, with 10 bases left between them.

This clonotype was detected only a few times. DNA of the CDR3: TGTGCCAGCTCTAGGGACGGCGACGAGATTCAGTACTTC. This translates into CASSRDGDEIQYF. The chain uses TRBV18 and TRBJ2-4; D tentatively reads TRBD1 or TRBD2 (5 bases each). The CDR3 sequence is 13 residues long. V lost 6 bases, J lost 10 bases, and 16 bases lay in between. Germline CDR1 reads KGHSH; CDR2 reads LQKENI.